This TCR beta chain was identified during a study of persistence of HIV-infected CD4 T cells. Lysates of CMV-infected fibroblasts at 10 ug/mL stimulated these cells. Sorted nonresponding memory CD4+ T cells were CD40L-negative, CD69-negative, CD45RO-high. Donors had CD4+ T cell counts above 400 cells/uL and were CMV-seropositive. Stimulated PBMCs had first been depleted of CD8+ T cells. The CDR3 is 14 residues long. From germline, CDR1 is SEHNR and CDR2 FQNEAQ (reference sequence). V lost 7 bases to trimming and J lost 2 bases, with 14 bases between them. With respect to this clone: Its antigen is still unknown.

The libraries were made with immunoSEQ version 4 in survey mode. Clones were sequenced by immunoSEQ multiplex PCR, and TCRdb holds only the in-frame ones, with some missing. In the table there are tens of thousands of clones, roughly 86% of which are singletons. This sequence joins TRBV7-9 and TRBJ1-1; D is perhaps TRBD1 (5 bases). The sequence was obtained from an adult man with HIV who was CMV-seropositive. The sequencing used CD4+ T cells sorted from PBMCs after 18-hour stimulation, collected from a patient who received antiretroviral therapy. CDR3 amino acids: CASNEQALNTEAFF. The CDR3 nucleotides are TGTGCCAGCAACGAACAGGCCCTCAACACTGAAGCTTTCTTT.